This TCR beta chain was retrieved from a study of T cell responses to AZD1222 COVID-19 vaccine. This CDR3 region has 16 residues. Germline V CDR1 and CDR2: MGHRA, YSYEKL. V dropped 5 bases and J dropped 1 base, with 17 bases sitting between them. This clone has just one count. The antigen is unknown. Overall study results and limits: The number of AZD1222 recipients seropositive at baseline was only six. Every sample of the repertoires postdated the peak T cell response. Unmutated variant regions are reportedly targeted by nearly half of spike-specific TCRs.

The assay was immunoSEQ multiplex PCR, and TCRdb's table has in-frame clones only and misses some. The sample holds roughly 100,000 clones, roughly 89% seen once. This chain links TRBV4-1 with TRBJ1-2; D is uncertain. Sequencing was performed on peripheral blood, taken 28 days after the second AZD1222 dose. The sequence was obtained from an adult who received the AZD1222 COVID-19 vaccine. The CDR3 spells CASSGPQVPFNYGYTF. The CDR3, as DNA: TGCGCCAGCAGCGGCCCCCAGGTACCCTTTAACTATGGCTACACCTTC.